This T cell receptor (beta chain) was identified in a study of T cells in Graves' hyperthyroidism and ophthalmopathy. Findings and limits, study-wide: Using 13 V-J features, a model discriminated ophthalmopathy from stable hyperthyroidism. Among clonotypes expanded in thyroid above 0.001, most were also found in blood.

With V trimmed by 4 bases and J by 5 bases, 8 bases remained unmatched. Germline V gene sequence: CDR1 MGHRA, CDR2 YSYEKL. The CDR3 is made up of 15 amino acids. In this sample, this clonotype turned up a few times. Antigen: not known. Hyperthyroidism was newly diagnosed in patients aged 18 to 65 (duration under 2 months). TCR beta CDR3 sequences were amplified from RNA transcripts. Carried out on the TCR CDR3, a first-round RT-PCR used the HTBI primer set. TCRdb independently ran MiXCR on the multiplex PCR reads; one entry per CDR3 protein. The table lists hundreds of thousands of distinct CDR3 sequences, about a third of them singletons.

This clonotype was obtained from a woman aged 40 to 55 with Graves' hyperthyroidism. Sequencing input: blood. V usage is TRBV4-1 and J usage is TRBJ2-5, with 9 bases lining up with TRBD1. CDR3 in DNA: TGCGCCAGCAGCCCTAGGGACAGGGTGATCGAGACCCAGTACTTC. It is translated as CASSPRDRVIETQYF.